What follows are 20 T cell receptor beta chains derived from one specimen sequenced in a study of T cell responses to AZD1222 COVID-19 vaccine. Here immunoSEQ multiplex PCR was the method, and the copy in TCRdb shows in-frame clones only, minus some. The sample contains 40,000 to 50,000 clones, about 91% of which appear only once. The sample in question was peripheral blood, obtained 28 days after the second AZD1222 dose. The receptors here all came from an adult who received the AZD1222 COVID-19 vaccine.

V is TRBV7-9 and J is TRBJ1-4, with TRBD1 identical over 7 bases. V was clipped by 5 bases and J by 0 bases; unmatched bases: 6. The CDR3 has 16 amino acids. Germline V gene lookup returns CDR1 SEHNR and CDR2 FQNEAQ (reference sequence). This CDR3 is CASSTNRGSTNEKLFF. The CDR3 DNA reads TGTGCCAGCAGCACTAACAGGGGTTCAACTAATGAAAAACTGTTTTTT.

The rearrangement joins TRBV30 to TRBJ2-3; 8 bases fit TRBD2. The CDR3 spans 12 residues. Germline V CDR1 and CDR2: GTSNPN, SVGIG (reference sequence). This CDR3 reads CIRGGLTDTQYF. The CDR3 DNA reads TGTATACGGGGGGGTCTCACAGATACGCAGTATTTT.

The chain uses TRBV10-2 and TRBJ2-5, with D perhaps TRBD2 (5 bases). The CDR3 loop spans 12 amino acids. The germline gives CDR1 WSHSY, CDR2 SAAADI. The V and J ends lost 8 bases and 2 bases respectively, with 9 bases between them. CDR3 loop: CASAGIQETQYF. For the CDR3, the DNA is TGCGCCAGCGCCGGGATACAAGAGACCCAGTACTTC.

This clone was detected once. V usage is TRBV6-5 and J usage is TRBJ1-2, with a weak D call TRBD1 (6 bases). Germline V gene data show CDR1 as MNHEY and CDR2 as SVGAGI. This CDR3 spans 15 amino acids. V lost 6 bases and J 8 bases, leaving 22 bases between the germline ends. CDR3 bases: TGTGCCAGCAGCCGGCCTGACAGAGGGGGTAGCGGCTACACCTTC. It translates to CASSRPDRGGSGYTF.

The gene calls are TRBV7-8 and TRBJ1-5; TRBD1 matches at 9 bases. Germline V CDR1 and CDR2: SGHVS, FQNEAQ. V gave up 1 base and J gave up 7 bases; unmatched junction bases: 5. The CDR3 has 15 amino acids. This CDR3 is CASSLVATGGQPQHF. CDR3 coding DNA: TGTGCCAGCAGCTTAGTAGCGACAGGGGGACAGCCCCAGCATTTT.

The V call is TRBV7-2, the J call TRBJ1-3, with D possibly TRBD1 on 5 matching bases. The CDR3 length is 16 residues. Trimming shortened V by 2 bases and J by 4 bases, and 15 bases separated the two germline ends. The V gene's germline CDR1 is SGHTA and CDR2 FQGNSA. The CDR3 DNA sequence: TGTGCCAGCAGCTTAAGGACGGCAGGGCAAGGAAACACCATATATTTT. Translation gives CASSLRTAGQGNTIYF.

This clone was seen once. V gene TRBV6-4 combines with J gene TRBJ2-7, with TRBD2 matching over 13 bases. Germline trimming cut 6 bases from V and 7 bases from J; bases unmatched to any gene: 12. Germline lookup yields CDR1 MRHNA and CDR2 SNTAGT. This CDR3 region has 16 residues. The CDR3 DNA sequence: TGTGCCAGCAGGAGGACTAGCGGGAGTGAGCGTTATGAGCAGTACTTC. It specifies CASRRTSGSERYEQYF.

J is TRBJ2-3 and V is TRBV10-3; D is ambiguous. This CDR3 contains 14 residues. The V and J ends lost 7 bases and 6 bases respectively, with 17 bases between them. Germline values: CDR1 ENHRY, CDR2 SYGVKD. This CDR3 reads CAITEDLLGDTQYF. CDR3 sequence (DNA): TGTGCCATCACCGAGGACCTCCTTGGGGATACGCAGTATTTT.

This rearrangement joins TRBV30 to TRBJ2-1; D unresolved. The length of the CDR3 is 13 residues. Trimming shortened V by 1 base and J by 9 bases, and 13 bases separated the two germline ends. Germline V gene data show CDR1 as GTSNPN and CDR2 as SVGIG (reference sequence). The CDR3 DNA is TGTGCCTGGAGTGGGCAAATTGTGGGTGAGCAGTTCTTC. Residues: CAWSGQIVGEQFF.

The CDR3 reads CASSSPLPGQDTQYF. The CDR3 DNA reads as TGTGCCAGCAGCTCGCCACTCCCGGGACAAGATACGCAGTATTTT. The chain couples TRBV5-4 to TRBJ2-3, with D perhaps TRBD1 (6 bases). Germline assignment: CDR1 SGHNT and CDR2 YYREEE (reference sequence). V dropped 3 bases and J dropped 5 bases, with 16 bases sitting between them. There are 15 residues in the CDR3.

This chain joins TRBV19 and TRBJ1-3, with 8 bases aligning to TRBD1. Losses at the gene ends were 3 bases for V and 4 bases for J; bases not matched to a gene: 5. The CDR3 runs to 15 residues. Germline V gene data show CDR1 as LNHDA and CDR2 as SQIVND (reference sequence). The CDR3: CASSIGTGQGNTIYF. CDR3 nucleotides: TGTGCCAGTAGTATTGGGACAGGACAAGGAAACACCATATATTTT.

The chain carries TRBV18 and TRBJ1-2, with 9 bases aligning to TRBD1. The trim removed 2 bases at V and 8 bases at J, leaving 12 bases unmatched. This CDR3 region has 16 residues. The germline V gene has CDR1 KGHSH and CDR2 LQKENI. The CDR3 nucleotides are TGTGCCAGCTCACCATCAGGGACAGGGAGAGGCGGGGGCTACACCTTC. Its translation: CASSPSGTGRGGGYTF.

This clone was seen just once. The V gene is TRBV6-5, the J gene TRBJ2-5; D is unclear. The ends were cut back, 6 bases at V and 4 bases at J, with 12 bases in the middle. Per the germline V gene, CDR1 is MNHEY and CDR2 is SVGAGI. The CDR3 sequence is 13 residues long. The CDR3 loop is CASSRETVETQYF. In DNA, the CDR3 is TGTGCCAGCAGCCGAGAGACTGTAGAGACCCAGTACTTC.

The chain recombines TRBV6-5 with TRBJ2-7; D gene ambiguous. In germline, CDR1 is MNHEY, CDR2 SVGAGI. The V gene lost 5 bases and the J gene lost 9 bases, with 17 bases spanning the gap. The CDR3 is made up of 13 amino acids. The CDR3 protein is CASSPVVDGPQYF. The DNA of the CDR3 is TGTGCCAGCAGTCCAGTGGTTGACGGACCGCAGTACTTC.

The chain is built from TRBV4-2 and TRBJ2-6; D not resolved. This CDR3 region has 16 residues. The ends were cut back, 0 bases at V and 3 bases at J, with 9 bases in the middle. CDR1 is LGHNA and CDR2 is YNFKEQ in the germline V gene. CDR3 residues: CASSQDRPHGANVLTF. CDR3 in DNA: TGTGCCAGCAGCCAAGATCGGCCCCATGGGGCCAACGTCCTGACTTTC.

The chain carries TRBV7-9 and TRBJ2-1; no definite D call. The CDR3 is 15 amino acids. Trimming took off 2 bases at V and 3 bases at J, with 11 bases between the two ends. The germline V gene encodes CDR1 SEHNR and CDR2 FQNEAQ (reference sequence). This chain's CDR3 is CASSLSGNYYNEQFF. In nucleotides, the CDR3 is TGTGCCAGCAGCTTATCTGGTAACTACTACAATGAGCAGTTCTTC.

This sequence joins TRBV9 and TRBJ1-1, with D possibly TRBD1 on 6 matching bases. Germline V gene sequence: CDR1 SGDLS, CDR2 YYNGEE. The CDR3 has 15 residues. Between the trimmed V and J ends, which lost 0 bases and 1 base, there was a span of 10 bases. The CDR3 is CASSVEGRGNTEAFF. The CDR3 coding sequence is TGTGCCAGCAGCGTAGAGGGCAGGGGGAACACTGAAGCTTTCTTT.

This rearrangement joins TRBV27 to TRBJ2-1, with 11 bases lining up with TRBD2. The CDR3 has 15 residues. Germline trimming cut 5 bases from V and 7 bases from J; bases unmatched to any gene: 7. Germline V gives CDR1 MNHEY, CDR2 SMNVEV (reference sequence). The chain's CDR3 is CASSRGTSGINEQFF. The DNA of the CDR3 is TGTGCCAGCAGTAGAGGGACTAGCGGAATAAATGAGCAGTTCTTC.

The gene calls are TRBV30 and TRBJ1-6, with a possible D match to TRBD1 (5 bases). Germline V lookup: CDR1 GTSNPN, CDR2 SVGIG (reference sequence). This CDR3 contains 16 residues. V lost 4 bases to trimming and J lost 0 bases, with 13 bases between them. This chain's CDR3 is CAWMGTESSYNSPLHF. In DNA form, the CDR3 reads TGTGCCTGGATGGGGACGGAAAGCTCCTATAATTCACCCCTCCACTTT.

This chain joins TRBV27 and TRBJ1-6, with TRBD1 identical over 8 bases. Germline CDR1 is MNHEY and CDR2 is SMNVEV (reference sequence). Losses at the gene ends were 5 bases for V and 0 bases for J; bases not matched to a gene: 6. The CDR3 contains 17 residues. DNA of the CDR3: TGTGCCAGCAGTACCGGACAGGGCAGCTCCTATAATTCACCCCTCCACTTT. It encodes CASSTGQGSSYNSPLHF.